A single sample gave rise to the 12 T cell receptor beta chains below, sequenced in a study of tumor-infiltrating lymphocytes in oesophageal squamous cell carcinoma. TCRdb passed the PCR reads through MiXCR, listing each CDR3 protein once. The data hold about 12,000 distinct CDR3 sequences, with over 50% observed a single time. Sequencing used esophageal tumor tissue. These receptors were collected from a female donor with esophageal squamous cell carcinoma.

The chain couples TRBV7-2 to TRBJ1-2, with TRBD1 matching 7 bases. Germline-derived CDR1 and CDR2 are SGHTA and FQGNSA. The length of the CDR3 is 17 residues. The V gene end was trimmed by 4 bases and the J gene end by 3 bases; junction bases not matched to a gene: 14. The CDR3 reads CASSSQTGTVRDYGYTF. In DNA form, the CDR3 reads TGTGCCAGCAGCTCGCAAACCGGGACAGTTAGGGACTATGGCTACACCTTC. The complete variable domain, with remaining parts taken from reference TRBV7-2 and TRBJ1-2, reads GAGVSQSPSNKVTEKGKDVELRCDPISGHTALYWYRQSLGQGLEFLIYFQGNSAPDKSGLPSDRFSAERTGGSVSTLTIQRTQQEDSAVYLCASSSQTGTVRDYGYTFGSGTRLTVV.

The J gene is TRBJ2-5, the V gene TRBV27, with D possibly called TRBD1 or TRBD2 (5 bases each). Near its end, the DNA agrees better with TRBJ2-1, so the J call may be wrong. The CDR3 loop spans 14 amino acids. CDR1 and CDR2 (germline): MNHEY, SMNVEV (reference sequence). In nucleotides, the CDR3 is TGTGCCAGCAGCCGTAGGGGAGCTGACAATGAGCAGTTCTTC. It translates to CASSRRGADNEQFF.

CDR3 DNA: TGTGCCAGCAGCTTCCTAGCGGGAGGGGAAGGGACCCAGTACTTC. Translation: CASSFLAGGEGTQYF. The chain employs TRBV7-3 and TRBJ2-7; TRBD2 matches 12 bases. Matching the DNA end better, TRBJ2-5 makes the J call doubtful. This CDR3 has 15 amino acids. The germline gives CDR1 SGHTA, CDR2 FQGTGA.

This clonotype is termed medium-sized (0.01 to 0.1%). This chain uses TRBV27 with TRBJ2-4, with 9 bases matching TRBD2. The CDR3 length is 14 residues. With V trimmed by 3 bases and J by 4 bases, 1 base remained unmatched. Per the germline V gene, CDR1 is MNHEY and CDR2 is SMNVEV (reference sequence). The CDR3 nucleotides read TGTGCCAGCAGTTTGCTAGCGGGGAAAAACATTCAGTACTTC. This sequence encodes CASSLLAGKNIQYF.

The V and J genes are TRBV7-2 and TRBJ2-5; the match to TRBD2 covers 13 bases. CDR3 length: 17 amino acids. CDR1 is SGHTA, CDR2 FQGNSA, per germline. V was clipped by 5 bases and J by 6 bases; unmatched bases: 12. CDR3 amino acids: CASSQGLAGTVGKTQYF. CDR3 DNA sequence: TGTGCCAGCAGCCAGGGACTAGCGGGAACAGTCGGGAAGACCCAGTACTTC.

This clonotype was counted at least ten times. The V and J genes are TRBV7-2 and TRBJ2-1, with TRBD1 matching 7 bases. The length of the CDR3 is 15 residues. Germline CDR1 is SGHTA and CDR2 is FQGNSA. J gave up 9 bases and V 2 bases, and 10 bases lay outside the gene matches. The CDR3 DNA follows: TGTGCCAGCAGCTTACTACAGGGGCCTACTGGTGAGCAGTTCTTC. It yields the protein CASSLLQGPTGEQFF. The variable domain in full, completed from reference TRBV7-2 and TRBJ2-1, reads GAGVSQSPSNKVTEKGKDVELRCDPISGHTALYWYRQSLGQGLEFLIYFQGNSAPDKSGLPSDRFSAERTGGSVSTLTIQRTQQEDSAVYLCASSLLQGPTGEQFFGPGTRLTVL.

V gene TRBV10-3 combines with J gene TRBJ2-3; perhaps TRBD2 as D (5 bases). TRBJ2-1 explains the end of the DNA better; the J call may be wrong. This CDR3 spans 14 amino acids. The V gene's germline CDR1 is ENHRY and CDR2 SYGVKD. The CDR3 sequence is CAIRTERLSNEQFF. In DNA, the CDR3 is TGTGCCATCAGGACCGAGAGACTATCCAATGAGCAGTTCTTC.

This chain's CDR3 is CASSLTGGPYEQFF. The CDR3 DNA reads TGCGCCAGCAGCCTTACAGGGGGCCCCTACGAGCAGTTCTTC. V is TRBV10-2 and J is TRBJ2-5, with 9 nucleotides matching TRBD1. Gene TRBJ2-1 matches the end of the DNA better, so the J call may be wrong. Germline V gives CDR1 WSHSY, CDR2 SAAADI. The CDR3 has 14 amino acids.

The V gene is TRBV12-3 or TRBV12-4, the J gene TRBJ1-2; no definite D call. Between the trimmed V and J ends, which lost 4 bases and 7 bases, there was a span of 10 bases. The CDR3 length is 12 residues. The CDR3 DNA sequence: TGTGCCAGCAGTTGGGATATTCGTGGCTACACCTTC. This codes for CASSWDIRGYTF.

This clonotype has just a few counts. The J gene is TRBJ2-1, the V gene TRBV7-2; 7 positions match TRBD2. V dropped 5 bases and J dropped 7; count of bases not matched to a gene: 11. Germline assignment: CDR1 SGHTA and CDR2 FQGNSA. The CDR3 runs 15 residues. The CDR3 here is CASSPSAGAINEQFF. Here the CDR3 DNA reads TGTGCCAGCAGCCCCTCGGCGGGAGCCATAAATGAGCAGTTCTTC.

About this clonotype: The final CDR3 position lacks the conserved phenylalanine or tryptophan, pointing to a likely read error. Because the CDR3's place on the DNA is in doubt, the DNA is left out and the CDR3 is given as listed by TCRdb. The rearrangement joins TRBV11-2 to TRBJ2-6; the table names TRBD1, a call not compared with the DNA. The germline V gene encodes CDR1 SGHAT and CDR2 FQNNGV. Termini included, the CDR3 measures 15 amino acids. This CDR3 reads CASSSRAGVEQYFGA.

Only a few counts were recorded for this clonotype. A read error may account for a junction end that differs from germline. This sequence joins TRBV7-7 and TRBJ2-5, with D possibly TRBD1 on 6 matching bases. The CDR3 has 14 amino acids. Germline CDR1 and CDR2: SSHAT and FNYEAQ (reference sequence). The CDR3 reads CASSLVGGSETQYF. CDR3 coding DNA: TGTGCTAGCAGCTTAGTAGGGGGTTCAGAGACCCAGTACTTC.